The clone carrying this TCR beta chain was seen just once. With V trimmed by 6 bases and J by 3 bases, 5 bases remained unmatched. The CDR3 is 14 residues long. CDR1 is SGHRS, CDR2 YFSETQ, per germline. The record originates from a study of response to subunit inactivated influenza vaccine. One entry per CDR3 protein results from TCRdb running MiXCR on the RT-PCR reads. This table has about 540,000 distinct CDR3 sequences, 11% to 15% appearing once. The specimen comprised PBMCs from blood, sampled 11 to 12 days after vaccination. The TCR was taken from a man in his fifties who received an inactivated influenza vaccine. The chain has TRBV5-1 and TRBJ2-7; 11 bases map to TRBD1. CDR3 nucleotide sequence: TGCGCCAGCATGTGGACAGGGGGCGGCTACGAGCAGTACTTC. As protein: CASMWTGGGYEQYF. The full variable domain, completed using reference TRBV5-1 and TRBJ2-7, is KAGVTQTPRYLIKTRGQQVTLSCSPISGHRSVSWYQQTPGQGLQFLFEYFSETQRNKGNFPGRFSGRQFSNSRSEMNVSTLELGDSALYLCASMWTGGGYEQYFGPGTRLTVT.